This TCR beta chain derives from a study of T cell changes during pregnancy in multiple sclerosis. This table comes from immunoSEQ multiplex PCR, and its TCRdb copy is limited to in-frame clones, with some not included. The data show just under 65,000 clones, around 97% seen once. The CDR3 sequence is 14 residues long. V shed 4 bases and J shed 2 bases, with 12 bases lying between them. Germline V gives CDR1 LNHDA, CDR2 SQIVND (reference sequence). This chain uses TRBV19 with TRBJ2-7; tentative D call: TRBD1 (6 bases). Sequencing was performed on CD8+ T cells from peripheral blood mononuclear cells, taken after pregnancy. This receptor was taken from a female donor with multiple sclerosis, enrolled in a pregnancy study. DNA for the CDR3: TGTGCCAGTAGTACCCGGGACAACCCCTACGAGCAGTACTTC. It encodes CASSTRDNPYEQYF.